This is a list of T cell receptor beta chains from one sample in a study of blood T cell repertoires in COVID-19. Data came from immunoSEQ multiplex PCR; TCRdb stores just in-frame clones and leaves some out. The repertoire holds about 78,000 clones, with 80% to 95% as singletons. Input material: peripheral blood. The receptor set was obtained from a woman older than 75 with acute or convalescent COVID-19. Each CDR3 is given with its conserved first and last residue. The order of the fields is D gene, CDR3 length, J gene, clone size, V gene, CDR3 protein, CDR3 DNA. D genes are given only for firm matches. For some rows the clone size is stated as once, few or many, or as a class when expanded; others skip it.

>-|16|TRBJ1-1|-|TRBV10-3
CAISLKSAGSNTEAFF
TGTGCCATCAGCCTAAAATCGGCAGGTTCGAACACTGAAGCTTTCTTT
>TRBD1|15|TRBJ1-4|-|TRBV4-2
CASSQDRDRGEKLFF
TGTGCCAGCAGCCAAGACCGGGACAGGGGGGAAAAACTGTTTTTT
>TRBD1|17|TRBJ1-4|-|TRBV7-9
CASSLERGTATNEKLFF
TGTGCCAGCAGCTTAGAGAGGGGGACAGCAACTAATGAAAAACTGTTTTTT
>-|14|TRBJ1-5|once|TRBV18
CASSPQGSGQPQHF
TGTGCCAGCTCACCGCAGGGGAGCGGTCAGCCCCAGCATTTT
>-|15|TRBJ2-5|-|TRBV9
CASSALGLNEETQYF
TGTGCCAGCAGCGCCCTTGGACTAAACGAAGAGACCCAGTACTTC
>-|18|TRBJ1-2|-|TRBV27
CASSSYFGGGSRRYGYTF
TGTGCCAGCAGTTCATATTTCGGGGGGGGCAGCCGCCGGTATGGCTACACCTTC
>TRBD2|17|TRBJ2-1|-|TRBV4-2
CASSQGLRVAGDHEQFF
TGTGCCAGCAGCCAAGGGCTCAGGGTAGCGGGAGACCATGAGCAGTTCTTC
>TRBD2|16|TRBJ2-3|-|TRBV9
CASSLGSGGSTDTQYF
TGTGCCAGCAGCCTCGGTAGCGGGGGGAGCACAGATACGCAGTATTTT
>TRBD1|12|TRBJ2-4|-|TRBV19
CASTRDRAIQYF
TGTGCCAGTACCCGGGACAGGGCCATTCAGTACTTC
>-|13|TRBJ2-3|-|TRBV11-3
CASSLASTDTQYF
TGTGCCAGCAGCTTGGCCAGCACAGATACGCAGTATTTT
>-|12|TRBJ1-2|-|TRBV12-3/TRBV12-4
CASSQTVYGYTF
TGTGCCAGCAGCCAGACAGTTTATGGCTACACCTTC
>-|13|TRBJ1-2|-|TRBV28
CASREGTSAGYTF
TGTGCCAGCAGGGAGGGGACGTCGGCGGGCTACACCTTC
>TRBD1|16|TRBJ1-5|few|TRBV5-8
CASSLGDRGVNQPQHF
TGTGCCAGCAGCTTAGGTGACAGGGGTGTAAATCAGCCCCAGCATTTT
>TRBD2|18|TRBJ2-1|-|TRBV5-1
CASRVGLAGGPSYNEQFF
TGCGCCAGCAGGGTGGGACTAGCGGGAGGGCCATCCTACAATGAGCAGTTCTTC
>-|14|TRBJ1-5|-|TRBV4-3
CASSQDLRQGTQHF
TGCGCCAGCAGCCAAGATCTCCGCCAGGGTACCCAGCATTTT
>TRBD1|14|TRBJ1-1|-|TRBV6-5
CASTTGGRGTEAFF
TGTGCCAGCACCACCGGGGGCAGGGGGACTGAAGCTTTCTTT
>TRBD1|14|TRBJ2-5|-|TRBV29-1
CSALDRGRRETQYF
TGCAGCGCCCTTGACAGGGGAAGAAGGGAGACCCAGTACTTC
>-|15|TRBJ2-3|-|TRBV5-1
CASKGSGLGTDTQYF
TGCGCCAGCAAGGGGAGCGGGTTGGGCACAGATACGCAGTATTTT
>TRBD1|15|TRBJ1-5|once|TRBV2
CASKMTGVGNQPQHF
TGTGCCAGCAAGATGACAGGGGTGGGGAATCAGCCCCAGCATTTT
>-|15|TRBJ1-6|-|TRBV5-1
CASSLEQGIGSPLHF
TGCGCCAGCAGCTTGGAGCAGGGGATAGGTTCACCCCTCCACTTT
>-|17|TRBJ1-5|-|TRBV2
CASSDSLGPYSNQPQHF
TGTGCCAGCAGCGACAGCCTAGGGCCCTATAGCAATCAGCCCCAGCATTTT
>-|15|TRBJ2-5|-|TRBV6-5
CASSYGGGDVETQYF
TGTGCCAGCAGTTACGGTGGAGGGGACGTAGAGACCCAGTACTTC